Included here is one T cell receptor (beta chain) sequence, with context. The data belong to a study of blood T cell repertoires in COVID-19. Study overall: From the United States, Italy and Spain came samples of acute and convalescent COVID-19. In each case, the material was cDNA or gDNA derived from T cells, B-cell-depleted T cells, or PBMCs.

Germline loops: CDR1 SEHNR, CDR2 FQNEAQ (reference sequence). V lost 3 bases to trimming and J lost 5 bases, with 11 bases between them. The CDR3 is 14 residues long. In the authors' methods: Cell counts per sample came from amplifying reference gene primers. Profiled with immunoSEQ multiplex PCR; TCRdb holds only in-frame clones, not every one. V, J and clone size derive from that table, while D and trimming were established from the DNA sequence. Altogether a few hundred thousand clones are present, roughly 82% being singletons, with the ten largest covering around 9.5%. The sequenced sample consisted of peripheral blood. The origin of this receptor is a man aged 45-65 years with active or convalescent COVID-19. This sequence joins TRBV7-9 and TRBJ2-1, with D possibly TRBD2 on 6 matching bases. Here the CDR3 reads CASSLELADNEQFF. CDR3 bases: TGTGCCAGCAGCTTGGAACTAGCAGACAATGAGCAGTTCTTC.